These 15 T cell receptor beta chains were sequenced from one sample in a study of blood T cell repertoires in COVID-19. TCRdb's table, derived via immunoSEQ multiplex PCR, lists solely in-frame clones and lacks some. Counted here are about 120,000 clones, approximately 84% occurring once; the ten biggest clones make up more than 3%. The sequencing sample was made of peripheral blood. These receptors came from a man aged 40-49 years with acute or convalescent COVID-19.

This clone was recorded only once. This chain uses TRBV19 with TRBJ2-3; 10 nucleotides align to TRBD2. The CDR3 has 13 residues. The junction had 11 bases not matched to a gene; V was cut back by 6 bases and J by 14 bases. Germline V gives CDR1 LNHDA, CDR2 SQIVND (reference sequence). The CDR3 DNA reads TGTGCCAGTAGCCACTCCGCTAGCGGGGGTTCGTATTTT. It translates to CASSHSASGGSYF.

CDR3 nucleotides: TGTGCCAGCAGTGACGGGGGGGGGCCTGGTACGCAGTATTTT. It yields the protein CASSDGGGPGTQYF. The rearrangement uses TRBV6-1 and TRBJ2-3; 8 nucleotides line up with TRBD2. Germline V gene lookup returns CDR1 MNHNS and CDR2 SASEGT. Unmatched junction bases numbered 7, after V lost 3 bases and J lost 8 bases. The CDR3 totals 14 residues.

A single count supports this clone. This chain joins TRBV12-3 or TRBV12-4 and TRBJ1-2, with D unresolved. Trimming removed 4 bases at V and 8 bases at J, with 11 bases between. The CDR3 extends over 12 amino acids. The DNA for the CDR3 is TGTGCCAGCAGTTCAGGTCGCGAGGGCTACACCTTC. Translation gives CASSSGREGYTF.

V usage is TRBV20-1 and J usage is TRBJ2-3; possible D gene TRBD1, 6 bases. Germline CDR1 is DFQATT and CDR2 is SNEGSKA (reference sequence). With 3 bases removed from V and 11 bases from J, the gap between germline ends came to 24 bases. The CDR3 runs 15 residues. The DNA of the CDR3 is TGCAGTGCTAGTGTGGGGGCCGAAAGCGGAAAGGAGCAGTATTTT. Its protein is CSASVGAESGKEQYF.

The DNA for the CDR3 is TGCAGTGCTAGTATGACAGGGACCAGCACAGATACGCAGTATTTT. It encodes CSASMTGTSTDTQYF. The chain has TRBV20-1 and TRBJ2-3, with 7 bases identical to TRBD1. The CDR3 extends over 15 amino acids. V dropped 3 bases and J dropped 0; count of bases not matched to a gene: 6. Per the germline V gene, CDR1 is DFQATT and CDR2 is SNEGSKA (reference sequence).

Many counts were recorded for this clone. The CDR3 loop is CATSPSSGGAYEQYF. CDR3 DNA sequence: TGTGCCACCAGCCCCTCGAGCGGGGGGGCATACGAGCAGTACTTC. V is TRBV15 and J is TRBJ2-7; TRBD2 matches at 10 bases. The CDR3 contains 15 residues. CDR1 and CDR2 from the germline V gene are LNHNV and YYDKDF (reference sequence). Unmatched junction bases numbered 8, after V lost 5 bases and J lost 4 bases.

The gene calls are TRBV19 and TRBJ1-4; TRBD1 matches at 7 bases. Trimming took 5 bases from V and 8 from J; bases not matched to a gene: 11. Germline CDR1 LNHDA, CDR2 SQIVND (reference sequence). The CDR3 totals 15 residues. Here the CDR3 reads CASSPNGRGLEKLFF. Written as DNA, the CDR3 is TGTGCCAGTAGTCCCAACGGGAGGGGGCTGGAAAAACTGTTTTTT.

The CDR3 loop reads CSASRGSNTEAFF. The CDR3 DNA reads as TGCAGTGCTAGTCGAGGGTCGAACACTGAAGCTTTCTTT. The chain employs TRBV20-1 and TRBJ1-1, with no clear D. Germline lookup yields CDR1 DFQATT and CDR2 SNEGSKA (reference sequence). V was pared by 3 bases and J by 1 base, with 9 bases between. This CDR3 spans 13 amino acids.

The V call is TRBV4-3, the J call TRBJ1-3; D possibly corresponds to TRBD1 (6 bases). Germline V gives CDR1 LGHNA, CDR2 YSLEER. Trimming took 0 bases from V and 2 from J, leaving 17 bases between them. The CDR3 runs 18 residues. The CDR3 sequence is CASSQDPNSGAAGNTIYF. The CDR3 nucleotides are TGCGCCAGCAGCCAAGACCCAAATTCAGGGGCTGCTGGAAACACCATATATTTT.

The chain carries TRBV19 and TRBJ2-3; D might be TRBD2 (6 bases). The CDR3 is made up of 16 amino acids. Germline values: CDR1 LNHDA, CDR2 SQIVND (reference sequence). The V gene lost 4 bases and the J gene lost 8 bases, with 22 bases spanning the gap. The CDR3 DNA is TGTGCCAGTAGTAGGGCCAGACAGCCCCTCGGGGGTACGCAGTATTTT. Protein product: CASSRARQPLGGTQYF.

This clone was counted between two and nine times. This chain joins TRBV19 and TRBJ1-5; D unclear. V lost 4 bases to trimming and J lost 0 bases, with 7 bases between them. Germline V gene sequence: CDR1 LNHDA, CDR2 SQIVND (reference sequence). The CDR3 loop spans 14 amino acids. DNA for the CDR3: TGTGCCAGTAGTACGGTACTTAGCAATCAGCCCCAGCATTTT. This sequence encodes CASSTVLSNQPQHF.

The gene calls are TRBV3-1 (or the pseudogene TRBV3-2) and TRBJ2-3; no definite D call. The CDR3 totals 14 residues. The germline V gene encodes CDR1 LGHDT and CDR2 YNNKEL (reference sequence). Trimming removed 4 bases from V and 1 base from J, with 9 bases in between. The CDR3 bases are TGTGCCAGCAGCCTGACACGAGGCACAGATACGCAGTATTTT. Translated, it gives CASSLTRGTDTQYF.

V gene TRBV18 combines with J gene TRBJ1-2; TRBD1 matches at 9 bases. Per germline, CDR1 KGHSH and CDR2 LQKENI. With 4 bases clipped from V and 3 bases from J, the junction kept 0 bases outside the gene matches. The CDR3 runs 13 residues. The CDR3 here is CASSRDRDYGYTF. The CDR3 DNA sequence: TGTGCCAGCTCACGGGACAGGGACTATGGCTACACCTTC.

This chain connects TRBV23-1 to TRBJ1-1, with D perhaps TRBD1 (5 bases). TRBV23-1 is designated an ORF whose function remains uncertain. With 0 bases removed from V and 3 bases from J, the gap between germline ends came to 11 bases. The CDR3 loop spans 15 amino acids. The CDR3 DNA is TGCGCCAGCAGTCAATCGAGGGACTCGGACACTGAAGCTTTCTTT. As protein: CASSQSRDSDTEAFF.

The chain couples TRBV5-1 to TRBJ2-2; TRBD1 matches at 7 bases. The CDR3 is 16 residues long. J gave up 10 bases and V 5 bases, and 17 bases lay outside the gene matches. The germline V gene encodes CDR1 SGHRS and CDR2 YFSETQ. The CDR3, as DNA: TGCGCCAGCAGTCTTCGAAGGACAGGAGCTGCTTCGGAGCTGTTTTTT. It specifies CASSLRRTGAASELFF.